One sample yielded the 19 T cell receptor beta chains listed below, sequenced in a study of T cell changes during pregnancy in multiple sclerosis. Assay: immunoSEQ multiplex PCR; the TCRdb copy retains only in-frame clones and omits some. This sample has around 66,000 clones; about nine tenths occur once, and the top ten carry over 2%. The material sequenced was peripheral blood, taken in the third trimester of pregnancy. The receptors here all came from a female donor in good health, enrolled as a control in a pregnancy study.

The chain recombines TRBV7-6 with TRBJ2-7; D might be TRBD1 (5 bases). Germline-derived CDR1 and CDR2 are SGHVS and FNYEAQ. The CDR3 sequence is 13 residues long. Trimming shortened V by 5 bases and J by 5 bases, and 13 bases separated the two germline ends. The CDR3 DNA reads TGTGCCAGCAGCCCATGGACATCGGACGAGCAGTACTTC. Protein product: CASSPWTSDEQYF.

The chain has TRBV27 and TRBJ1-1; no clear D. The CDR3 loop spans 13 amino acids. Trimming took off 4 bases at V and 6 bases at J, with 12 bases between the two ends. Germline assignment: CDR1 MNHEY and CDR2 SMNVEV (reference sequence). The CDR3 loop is CASSYGGVSEAFF. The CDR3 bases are TGTGCCAGCAGTTATGGAGGAGTGTCTGAAGCTTTCTTT.

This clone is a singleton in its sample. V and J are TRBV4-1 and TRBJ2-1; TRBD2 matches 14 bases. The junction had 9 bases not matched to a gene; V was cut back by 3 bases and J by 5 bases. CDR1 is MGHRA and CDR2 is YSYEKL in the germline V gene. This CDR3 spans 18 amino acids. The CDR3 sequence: CASSQIRLGLAGDNEQFF. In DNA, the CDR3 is TGCGCCAGCAGCCAGATTCGCTTGGGACTAGCGGGAGACAATGAGCAGTTCTTC.

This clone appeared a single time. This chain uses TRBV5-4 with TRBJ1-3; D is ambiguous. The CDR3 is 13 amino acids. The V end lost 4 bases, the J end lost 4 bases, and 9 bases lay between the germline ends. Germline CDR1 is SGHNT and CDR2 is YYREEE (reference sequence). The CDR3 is CASSPAGGNTIYF. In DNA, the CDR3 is TGTGCCAGCAGCCCCGCGGGGGGAAACACCATATATTTT. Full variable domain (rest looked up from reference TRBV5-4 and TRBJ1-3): ETGVTQSPTHLIKTRGQQVTLRCSSQSGHNTVSWYQQALGQGPQFIFQYYREEENGRGNFPPRFSGLQFPNYSSELNVNALELDDSALYLCASSPAGGNTIYFGEGSWLTVV.

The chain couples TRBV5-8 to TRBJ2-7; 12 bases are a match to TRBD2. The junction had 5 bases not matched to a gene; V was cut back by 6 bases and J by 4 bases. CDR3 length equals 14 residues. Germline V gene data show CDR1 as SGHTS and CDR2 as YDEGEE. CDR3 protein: CASTQTSGSYEQYF. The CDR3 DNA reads TGTGCCAGCACCCAGACTAGCGGGAGTTACGAGCAGTACTTC.

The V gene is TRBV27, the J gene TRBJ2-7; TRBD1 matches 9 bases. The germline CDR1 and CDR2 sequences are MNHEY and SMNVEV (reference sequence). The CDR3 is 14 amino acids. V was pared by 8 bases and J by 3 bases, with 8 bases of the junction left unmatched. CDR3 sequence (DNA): TGTGCCAGCTCGGATGGGACAGGGATCTACGAGCAGTACTTC. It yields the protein CASSDGTGIYEQYF.

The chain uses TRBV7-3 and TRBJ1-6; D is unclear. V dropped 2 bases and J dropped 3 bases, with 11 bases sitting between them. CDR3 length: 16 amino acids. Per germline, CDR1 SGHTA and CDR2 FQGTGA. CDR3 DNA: TGTGCCAGCAGCTTAGGGCGCCTGGACTATAATTCACCCCTCCACTTT. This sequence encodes CASSLGRLDYNSPLHF. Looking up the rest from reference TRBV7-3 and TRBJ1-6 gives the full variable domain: GAGVSQTPSNKVTEKGKYVELRCDPISGHTALYWYRQSLGQGPEFLIYFQGTGAADDSGLPNDRFFAVRPEGSVSTLKIQRTERGDSAVYLCASSLGRLDYNSPLHFGNGTRLTVT.

CDR3 in amino acids: CASSGPTDTQYF. The CDR3 DNA sequence: TGTGCCAGCAGTGGCCCCACAGATACGCAGTATTTT. The chain has TRBV27 and TRBJ2-3, with no clear D. CDR3 size: 12 residues. Trimming shortened V by 5 bases and J by 2 bases, and 5 bases separated the two germline ends. CDR1 is MNHEY and CDR2 is SMNVEV in the germline V gene (reference sequence).

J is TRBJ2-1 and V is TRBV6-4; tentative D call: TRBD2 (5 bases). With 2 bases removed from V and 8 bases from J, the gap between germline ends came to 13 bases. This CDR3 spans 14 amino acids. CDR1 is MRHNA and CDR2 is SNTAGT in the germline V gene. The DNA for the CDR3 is TGTGCCAGCAGTGACGTGGGAGAGGTGGATGAGCAGTTCTTC. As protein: CASSDVGEVDEQFF.

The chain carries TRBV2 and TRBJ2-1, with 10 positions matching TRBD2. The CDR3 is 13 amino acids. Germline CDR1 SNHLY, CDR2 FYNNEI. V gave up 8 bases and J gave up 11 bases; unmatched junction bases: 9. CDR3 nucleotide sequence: TGTGCCAGCCGGACTAGCGGCTCGGCTCAGCAGTTCTTC. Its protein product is CASRTSGSAQQFF.

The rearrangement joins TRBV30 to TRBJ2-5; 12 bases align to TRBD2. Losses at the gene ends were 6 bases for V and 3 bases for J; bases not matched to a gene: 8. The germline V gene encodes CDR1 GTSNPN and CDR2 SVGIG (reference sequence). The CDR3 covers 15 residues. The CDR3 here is CACPSWTSGEETQYF. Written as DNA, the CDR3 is TGTGCCTGCCCCTCCTGGACTAGCGGGGAAGAGACCCAGTACTTC.

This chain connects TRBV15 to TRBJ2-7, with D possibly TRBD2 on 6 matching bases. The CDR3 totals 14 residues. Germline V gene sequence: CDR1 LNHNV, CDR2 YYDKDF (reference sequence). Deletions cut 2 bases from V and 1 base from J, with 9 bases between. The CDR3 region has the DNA TGTGCCACCAGCAGAAGTCGGGGGTCCTACGAGCAGTACTTC. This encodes CATSRSRGSYEQYF.

The CDR3 nucleotides are TGTGCCACCGGGGAGGTTCCAGGGACCGAAAAACTGTTTTTT. Translated, it gives CATGEVPGTEKLFF. This sequence joins TRBV10-3 and TRBJ1-4; D is perhaps TRBD1 (5 bases). The length of the CDR3 is 14 residues. Germline lookup yields CDR1 ENHRY and CDR2 SYGVKD. Deletions cut 10 bases from V and 8 bases from J, with 20 bases between.

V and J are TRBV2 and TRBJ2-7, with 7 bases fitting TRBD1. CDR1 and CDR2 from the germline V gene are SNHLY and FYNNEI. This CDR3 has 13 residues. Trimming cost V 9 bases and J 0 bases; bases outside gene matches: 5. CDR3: CARGQSSSYEQYF. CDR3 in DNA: TGTGCCAGGGGACAGTCAAGCTCCTACGAGCAGTACTTC.

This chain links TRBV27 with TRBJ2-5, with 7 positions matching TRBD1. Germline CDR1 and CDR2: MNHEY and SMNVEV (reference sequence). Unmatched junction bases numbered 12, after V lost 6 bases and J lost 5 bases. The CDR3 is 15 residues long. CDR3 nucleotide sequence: TGTGCCAGCAGACTACAGGGGACCCCTGTGGAGACCCAGTACTTC. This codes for CASRLQGTPVETQYF.

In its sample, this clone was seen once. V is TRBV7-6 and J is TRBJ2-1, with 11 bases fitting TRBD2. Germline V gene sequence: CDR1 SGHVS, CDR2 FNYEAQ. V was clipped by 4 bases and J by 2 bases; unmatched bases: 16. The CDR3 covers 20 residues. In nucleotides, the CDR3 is TGTGCCAGCAGCTCCCCCATGTTCCTAGCGGGAGGCCAAACCTACAATGAGCAGTTCTTC. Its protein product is CASSSPMFLAGGQTYNEQFF.

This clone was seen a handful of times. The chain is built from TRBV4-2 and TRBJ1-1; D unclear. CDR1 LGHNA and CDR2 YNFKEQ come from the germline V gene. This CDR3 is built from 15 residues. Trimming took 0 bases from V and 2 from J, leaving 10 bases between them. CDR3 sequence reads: CASSQEPDINTEAFF. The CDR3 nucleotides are TGTGCCAGCAGCCAAGAGCCAGACATAAACACTGAAGCTTTCTTT.

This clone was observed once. This CDR3 reads CSVATSGRATYNEQFF. In nucleotides, the CDR3 is TGCAGCGTTGCTACTAGCGGGAGGGCCACCTACAATGAGCAGTTCTTC. This chain links TRBV29-1 with TRBJ2-1, with 13 nucleotides matching TRBD2. The CDR3 sequence is 16 residues long. V gave up 4 bases and J gave up 2 bases; unmatched junction bases: 5. Germline CDR1 and CDR2: SQVTM and ANQGSEA.

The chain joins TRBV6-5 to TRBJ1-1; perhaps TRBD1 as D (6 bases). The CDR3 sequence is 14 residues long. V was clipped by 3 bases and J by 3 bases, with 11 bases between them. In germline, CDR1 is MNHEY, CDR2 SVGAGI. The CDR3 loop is CASSYGQRDTEAFF. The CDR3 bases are TGTGCCAGCAGTTATGGACAGCGAGACACTGAAGCTTTCTTT.